This T cell receptor (beta chain) comes out of a study of blood T cell repertoires in COVID-19. Study at large: Collection of acute and convalescent COVID-19 samples took place in the United States, Italy and Spain.

A note on this clone: The sample contains more than one DNA sequence encoding this CDR3.

Here immunoSEQ multiplex PCR was the method, and the copy in TCRdb shows in-frame clones only, minus some. The table shows hundreds of thousands of clones, with roughly 88% occurring only once. The V and J ends lost 5 bases and 7 bases, in that order; junction bases with no gene match: 6. The CDR3 is 14 amino acids. Germline CDR1 reads SGHTA; CDR2 reads FQGNSA. The source material was PBMCs or T cells enriched from blood (not recorded which). This sequence joins TRBV7-2 and TRBJ1-4, with TRBD1 identical over 8 bases. The source is a woman between 18 and 30 years old who had been exposed to COVID-19. The CDR3 loop reads CASSPQGAGEKLFF. The CDR3 DNA reads as TGTGCCAGCAGCCCCCAGGGGGCAGGTGAAAAACTGTTTTTT. The variable domain in full, with the rest retrieved from reference TRBV7-2 and TRBJ1-4, is GAGVSQSPSNKVTEKGKDVELRCDPISGHTALYWYRQSLGQGLEFLIYFQGNSAPDKSGLPSDRFSAERTGGSVSTLTIQRTQQEDSAVYLCASSPQGAGEKLFFGSGTQLSVL.